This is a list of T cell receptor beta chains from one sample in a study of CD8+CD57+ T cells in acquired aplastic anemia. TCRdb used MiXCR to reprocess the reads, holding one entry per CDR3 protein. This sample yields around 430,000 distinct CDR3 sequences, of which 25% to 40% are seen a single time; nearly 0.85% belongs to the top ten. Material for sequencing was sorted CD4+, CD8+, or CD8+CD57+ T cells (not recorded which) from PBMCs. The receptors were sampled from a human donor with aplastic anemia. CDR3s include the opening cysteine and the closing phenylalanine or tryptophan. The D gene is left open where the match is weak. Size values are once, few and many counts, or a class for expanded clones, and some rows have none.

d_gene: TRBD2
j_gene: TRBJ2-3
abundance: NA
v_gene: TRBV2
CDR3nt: TGTGCCAGCAGTCCTGGACTAGTAAGAGATACGCAGTATTTT
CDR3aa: CASSPGLVRDTQYF

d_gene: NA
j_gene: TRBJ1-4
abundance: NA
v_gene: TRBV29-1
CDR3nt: TGCAGCGTTGCCCAACAGGGAGCGGCTAATGAAAAACTGTTTTTT
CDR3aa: CSVAQQGAANEKLFF

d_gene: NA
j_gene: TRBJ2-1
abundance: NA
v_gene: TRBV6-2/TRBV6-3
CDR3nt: TGTGCCAGCAGTTACGTTGGGACACCGAATCCCTTAACCTACAATGAGCAGTTCTTC
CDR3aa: CASSYVGTPNPLTYNEQFF

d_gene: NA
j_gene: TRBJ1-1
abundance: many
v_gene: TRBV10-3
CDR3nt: TGTGCCATCCGGACAGACCCGAACACTGAAGCTTTCTTT
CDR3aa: CAIRTDPNTEAFF

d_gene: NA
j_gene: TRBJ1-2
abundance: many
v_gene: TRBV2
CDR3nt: TGTGCCAGCAGTTGGGACGTTGGTGGCTACACCTTC
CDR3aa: CASSWDVGGYTF

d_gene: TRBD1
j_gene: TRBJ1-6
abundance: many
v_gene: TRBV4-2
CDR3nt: TGTGCCAGCAGCCAAGGGTGGGGACAGGGGAATTCACCCCTCCACTTT
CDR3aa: CASSQGWGQGNSPLHF

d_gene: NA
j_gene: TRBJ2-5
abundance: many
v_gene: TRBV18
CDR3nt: TGTGCCAGCAGCCCAGGGTCCCAAGAGACCCAGTACTTC
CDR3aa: CASSPGSQETQYF

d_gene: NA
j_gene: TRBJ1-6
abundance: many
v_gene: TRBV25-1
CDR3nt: TGTGCCAGCAGTGAATCGGTAACAGCCAATTCACCCCTCCACTTT
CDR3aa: CASSESVTANSPLHF

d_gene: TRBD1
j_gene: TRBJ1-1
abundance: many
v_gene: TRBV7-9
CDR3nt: TGTGCCAGCAGCCGCGGGACAGGGGGATACACTGAAGCTTTCTTT
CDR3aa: CASSRGTGGYTEAFF

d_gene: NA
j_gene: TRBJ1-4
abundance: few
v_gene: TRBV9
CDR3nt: TGTGCCAGCAGCGGCCCTACCACTGAAAAACTGTTTTTT
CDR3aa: CASSGPTTEKLFF

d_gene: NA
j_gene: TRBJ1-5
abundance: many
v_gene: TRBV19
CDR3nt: TGTGCCAGTAGCTCACAGACCAATCAGCCCCAGCATTTT
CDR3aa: CASSSQTNQPQHF

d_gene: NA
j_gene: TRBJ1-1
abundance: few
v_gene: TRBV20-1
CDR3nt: TGCAGTGCTAGAGGCGGTCTGGGGAGGAACACTGAAGCTTTCTTT
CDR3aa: CSARGGLGRNTEAFF

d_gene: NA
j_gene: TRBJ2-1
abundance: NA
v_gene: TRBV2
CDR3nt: TGTGCCAGCACATCTTATTACAATGAGCAGTTCTTC
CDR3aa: CASTSYYNEQFF

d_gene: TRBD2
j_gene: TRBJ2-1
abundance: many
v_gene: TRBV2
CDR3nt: TGTGCCAGCAGTGAGTGGACTAGCGGGAGCGATGAGCAGTTCTTC
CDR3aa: CASSEWTSGSDEQFF

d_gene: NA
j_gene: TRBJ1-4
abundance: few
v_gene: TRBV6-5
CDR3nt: TGTGCCAGCAGTTTCCGGGACGGAGCTAATGAAAAACTGTTTTTT
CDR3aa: CASSFRDGANEKLFF

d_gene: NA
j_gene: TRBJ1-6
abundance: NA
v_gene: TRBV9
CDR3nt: TGTGCCAGCAGCCCTGGCACAAATAATTCACCCCTCCACTTT
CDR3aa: CASSPGTNNSPLHF

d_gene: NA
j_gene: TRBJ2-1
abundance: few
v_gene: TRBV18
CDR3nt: TGTGCCAGCTCACCCGAGTCCGGTGAGCAGTTCTTC
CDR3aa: CASSPESGEQFF

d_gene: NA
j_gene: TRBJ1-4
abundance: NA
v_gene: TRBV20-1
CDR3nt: TGCAGTGCTAGGCGGGGAGGAGATGAAAAACTGTTTTTT
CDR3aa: CSARRGGDEKLFF

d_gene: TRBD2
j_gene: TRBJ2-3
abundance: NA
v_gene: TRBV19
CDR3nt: TGTGCCAGTAGTATCTTAGCGGGAGGGCCAGGAGATACGCAGTATTTT
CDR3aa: CASSILAGGPGDTQYF

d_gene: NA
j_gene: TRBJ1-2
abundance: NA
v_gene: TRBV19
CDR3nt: TGTGCCAGCTCACCACAGGGAAAGGACGGCTACACCTTC
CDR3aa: CASSPQGKDGYTF

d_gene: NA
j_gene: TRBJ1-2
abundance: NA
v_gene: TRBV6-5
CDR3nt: TGTGCCAGCAGTTACTCGAATAACTATGGCTACACCTTC
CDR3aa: CASSYSNNYGYTF

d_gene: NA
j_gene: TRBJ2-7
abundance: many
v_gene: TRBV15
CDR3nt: TGTGCCACCAGCAGAGGTGGGACCGCCTACGAGCAGTACTTC
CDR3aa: CATSRGGTAYEQYF

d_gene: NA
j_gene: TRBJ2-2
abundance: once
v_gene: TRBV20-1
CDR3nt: TGCAGTGTTCTACTGACAGGAAACACCGGGGAGCTGTTTTTT
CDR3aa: CSVLLTGNTGELFF

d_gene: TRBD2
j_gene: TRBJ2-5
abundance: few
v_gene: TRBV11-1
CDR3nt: TGTGCCAGCAGGTCTAGCGGGAGGCAAGAGACCCAGTACTTC
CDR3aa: CASRSSGRQETQYF

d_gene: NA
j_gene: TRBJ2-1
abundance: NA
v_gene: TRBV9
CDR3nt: TGCGCCAGCAGCGTAGTCTTGCAGGGGCAATTCAATGAGCAGTTCTTC
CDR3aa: CASSVVLQGQFNEQFF

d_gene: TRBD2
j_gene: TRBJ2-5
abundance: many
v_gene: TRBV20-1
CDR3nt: TGCAGTGGGCTTGATGGCGGGGGGGCCGCGGAGACCCAGTACTTC
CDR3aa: CSGLDGGGAAETQYF

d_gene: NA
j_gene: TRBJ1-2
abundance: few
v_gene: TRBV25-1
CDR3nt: TGTGCCAGCAGTGGTAGCCCCCCTAACTATGGCTACACCTTC
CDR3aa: CASSGSPPNYGYTF

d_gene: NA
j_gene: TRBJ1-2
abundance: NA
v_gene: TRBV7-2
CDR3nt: TGTGCCAGCAGCCGGGGGACTGTCTATGGCTACACCTTC
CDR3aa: CASSRGTVYGYTF

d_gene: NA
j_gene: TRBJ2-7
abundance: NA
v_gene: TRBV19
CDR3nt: TGTGCCAGTAGTAAAATAACAGGGAGCTCCTACGAGCAGTACTTC
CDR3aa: CASSKITGSSYEQYF

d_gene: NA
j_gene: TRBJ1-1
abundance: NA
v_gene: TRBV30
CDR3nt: TGTGCCTGGAGTGTAAGGGACGGCACTGAAGCTTTCTTT
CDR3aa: CAWSVRDGTEAFF

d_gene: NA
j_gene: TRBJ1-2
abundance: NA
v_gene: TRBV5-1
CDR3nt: TGCGCCAGCAGCTTGGGAGACAGGCCCCCCTATGGCTACACCTTC
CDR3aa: CASSLGDRPPYGYTF

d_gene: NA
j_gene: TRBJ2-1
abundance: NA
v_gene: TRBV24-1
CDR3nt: TGTGCCACCAGTGCATGGCGGGAAAAGTCCTACAATGAGCAGTTCTTC
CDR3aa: CATSAWREKSYNEQFF

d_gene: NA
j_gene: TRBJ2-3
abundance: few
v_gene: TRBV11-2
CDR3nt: TGTGCCAGCAGCTTCTGGGGGGGCCGCACAGATACGCAGTATTTT
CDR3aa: CASSFWGGRTDTQYF

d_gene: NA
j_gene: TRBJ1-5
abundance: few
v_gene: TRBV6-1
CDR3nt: TGTGCCACCCAATGGGCTTTCGATCAGCCCCAGCATTTT
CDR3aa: CATQWAFDQPQHF

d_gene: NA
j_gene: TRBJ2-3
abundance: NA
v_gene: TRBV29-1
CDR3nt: TGCAGCGTTGTTGTGGACTCCTACAATGAGCAGTATTTT
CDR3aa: CSVVVDSYNEQYF

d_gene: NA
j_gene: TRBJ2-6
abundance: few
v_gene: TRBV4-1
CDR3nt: TGCGCCAGCAGCCATAGACTCGGGACGACGGATTACTCTGGGGCCAACGTCCTGACTTTC
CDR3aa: CASSHRLGTTDYSGANVLTF

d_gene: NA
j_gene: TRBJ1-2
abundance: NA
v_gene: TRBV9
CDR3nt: TGTGCCAGCAGCGTAGGAGTGGTGACGGGAGCCTATGGCTACACCTTC
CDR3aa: CASSVGVVTGAYGYTF

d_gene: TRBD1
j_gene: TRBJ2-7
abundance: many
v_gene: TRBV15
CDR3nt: TGTGCCACCAGCAGGGGACAGGACCTATCCGAGCAGTACTTC
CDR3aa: CATSRGQDLSEQYF

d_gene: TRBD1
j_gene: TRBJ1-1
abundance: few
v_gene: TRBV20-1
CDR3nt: TGCAGTGCTCCGGACAGGCAGCACCAAGCTTTCTTT
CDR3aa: CSAPDRQHQAFF

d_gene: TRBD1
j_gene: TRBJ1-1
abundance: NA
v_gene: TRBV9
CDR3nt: TGTGCCAGCAGCGTATCCACAGGGGGAGACACTGAAGCTTTCTTT
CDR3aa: CASSVSTGGDTEAFF

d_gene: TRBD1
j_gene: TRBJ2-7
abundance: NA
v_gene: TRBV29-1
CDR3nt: TGCAGCTTTCCCTTGACAGGGGCCTCCTACGAGCAGTACTTC
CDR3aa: CSFPLTGASYEQYF